This is a list of T cell receptor beta chains from one sample in a study of T cells in Graves' hyperthyroidism and ophthalmopathy. TCRdb re-derived calls from the multiplex PCR reads in MiXCR, one entry per CDR3 protein. The sample consists of 500,000 to 700,000 distinct CDR3 sequences, over 15% of them appearing once. The sequencing sample was made of blood. Receptor source: a woman between 18 and 29 years old with Graves' hyperthyroidism. Both conserved end residues are part of each CDR3. Each record gives: clone size, V gene, D gene, J gene, CDR3 protein, CDR3 DNA. D genes are given only for firm matches. Clone size, where shown, is once, few, many, or a class for clones that have expanded.

clone size: -; V gene: TRBV20-1; D gene: -; J gene: TRBJ1-1; CDR3 protein: CSARGGSGAFF; CDR3 DNA: TGCAGTGCTAGAGGGGGAAGTGGGGCTTTCTTT
clone size: -; V gene: TRBV27; D gene: -; J gene: TRBJ2-1; CDR3 protein: CASSFTAPGHRPYEQFF; CDR3 DNA: TGTGCCAGCAGTTTTACGGCACCGGGACACCGTCCCTACGAGCAGTTCTTC
clone size: few; V gene: TRBV12-3/TRBV12-4; D gene: -; J gene: TRBJ1-1; CDR3 protein: CASRDGGQIEAFF; CDR3 DNA: TGTGCCAGCAGGGATGGGGGCCAAATAGAAGCTTTCTTT
clone size: few; V gene: TRBV18; D gene: -; J gene: TRBJ2-1; CDR3 protein: CASSPRNRSRTSSYNEQFF; CDR3 DNA: TGTGCCAGCTCACCAAGAAACAGGAGCCGCACTAGCTCCTACAATGAGCAGTTCTTC
clone size: few; V gene: TRBV3-1; D gene: -; J gene: TRBJ1-2; CDR3 protein: CASSQASEYGYTF; CDR3 DNA: TGTGCCAGCAGCCAAGCTTCTGAGTATGGCTACACCTTC
clone size: many; V gene: TRBV11-3; D gene: -; J gene: TRBJ2-7; CDR3 protein: CASSLSSFSYEQYF; CDR3 DNA: TGTGCCAGCAGCTTATCGAGCTTCTCCTACGAGCAGTACTTC
clone size: -; V gene: TRBV7-9; D gene: -; J gene: TRBJ2-7; CDR3 protein: CASSFSVTSYEQYF; CDR3 DNA: TGTGCCAGCAGCTTTTCGGTCACCTCCTACGAGCAGTACTTC
clone size: -; V gene: TRBV11-2; D gene: -; J gene: TRBJ1-4; CDR3 protein: CASSFMGTTNEKLFF; CDR3 DNA: TGTGCCAGCAGCTTCATGGGCACAACTAATGAAAAACTGTTTTTT
clone size: many; V gene: TRBV5-1; D gene: -; J gene: TRBJ1-1; CDR3 protein: CASSASVLGLEAFF; CDR3 DNA: TGCGCCAGCAGTGCTTCGGTTCTGGGCCTAGAAGCTTTCTTT
clone size: many; V gene: TRBV2; D gene: -; J gene: TRBJ2-3; CDR3 protein: CASNKGLRTDTQYF; CDR3 DNA: TGTGCCAGCAATAAGGGACTGCGCACAGATACGCAGTATTTT
clone size: -; V gene: TRBV24-1; D gene: -; J gene: TRBJ1-5; CDR3 protein: CATSDGGYQPQHF; CDR3 DNA: TGTGCCACCAGTGATGGAGGATATCAGCCCCAGCATTTT
clone size: -; V gene: TRBV30; D gene: TRBD1; J gene: TRBJ2-7; CDR3 protein: CAWDLGTATYEQYF; CDR3 DNA: TGTGCCTGGGATTTGGGGACAGCTACCTACGAGCAGTACTTC
clone size: many; V gene: TRBV6-1; D gene: TRBD2; J gene: TRBJ2-1; CDR3 protein: CASSATSGRGNEQFF; CDR3 DNA: TGTGCCAGCAGTGCGACTAGCGGGAGGGGGAATGAGCAGTTCTTC
clone size: many; V gene: TRBV3-1; D gene: -; J gene: TRBJ1-2; CDR3 protein: CASSLLGQLYGYTF; CDR3 DNA: TGTGCCAGCAGCCTCCTAGGACAGCTCTATGGCTACACCTTC
clone size: -; V gene: TRBV9; D gene: TRBD2; J gene: TRBJ2-1; CDR3 protein: CASSVISGRYNEQFF; CDR3 DNA: TGTGCCAGCAGCGTAATAAGCGGGAGGTACAATGAGCAGTTCTTC
clone size: few; V gene: TRBV11-2; D gene: TRBD2; J gene: TRBJ2-2; CDR3 protein: CASSRRALAALPRELFF; CDR3 DNA: TGTGCCAGCAGCCGCCGAGCGCTAGCGGCCCTTCCCCGGGAGCTGTTTTTT
clone size: -; V gene: TRBV20-1; D gene: -; J gene: TRBJ2-7; CDR3 protein: CSARDPIGTLYEQYF; CDR3 DNA: TGCAGTGCTAGAGATCCAATCGGGACACTCTACGAGCAGTACTTC
clone size: many; V gene: TRBV10-3; D gene: TRBD2; J gene: TRBJ2-1; CDR3 protein: CAIATSGRGVNEQFF; CDR3 DNA: TGTGCCATCGCGACTAGCGGCCGGGGAGTGAATGAGCAGTTCTTC
clone size: few; V gene: TRBV4-1; D gene: -; J gene: TRBJ1-6; CDR3 protein: CASSQGETELHF; CDR3 DNA: TGCGCCAGCAGCCAAGGGGAGACAGAACTCCACTTT
clone size: many; V gene: TRBV7-2; D gene: -; J gene: TRBJ1-4; CDR3 protein: CASSLDQIATNEKLFF; CDR3 DNA: TGTGCCAGCAGCTTAGATCAGATTGCAACTAATGAAAAACTGTTTTTT
clone size: many; V gene: TRBV2; D gene: -; J gene: TRBJ1-1; CDR3 protein: CASSEDSGTEAFF; CDR3 DNA: TGTGCCAGCAGTGAAGACAGCGGGACTGAAGCTTTCTTT
clone size: -; V gene: TRBV2; D gene: -; J gene: TRBJ2-7; CDR3 protein: CASEGYEQYF; CDR3 DNA: TGTGCCAGCGAAGGCTACGAGCAGTACTTC
clone size: -; V gene: TRBV18; D gene: TRBD2; J gene: TRBJ2-7; CDR3 protein: CASSPQREVYEQYF; CDR3 DNA: TGTGCCAGCTCACCACAGCGGGAGGTTTACGAGCAGTACTTC
clone size: -; V gene: TRBV20-1; D gene: -; J gene: TRBJ1-5; CDR3 protein: CSAREAGIRNQPQHF; CDR3 DNA: TGCAGTGCTAGAGAGGCAGGGATCCGCAATCAGCCCCAGCATTTT
clone size: -; V gene: TRBV7-9; D gene: -; J gene: TRBJ1-1; CDR3 protein: CASSPGDLLLDTEAFF; CDR3 DNA: TGTGCCAGCAGTCCGGGAGACCTGTTGCTGGACACTGAAGCTTTCTTT
clone size: many; V gene: TRBV2; D gene: TRBD2; J gene: TRBJ2-7; CDR3 protein: CASRHTILTSGRGYEQYF; CDR3 DNA: TGTGCCAGCAGGCACACAATCCTGACTAGCGGGAGAGGTTACGAGCAGTACTTC
clone size: many; V gene: TRBV12-5; D gene: -; J gene: TRBJ2-2; CDR3 protein: CASGWNADRPNTGELFF; CDR3 DNA: TGTGCTAGTGGTTGGAACGCGGACAGACCGAACACCGGGGAGCTGTTTTTT
clone size: -; V gene: TRBV6-1; D gene: -; J gene: TRBJ2-2; CDR3 protein: CASSEYYPPFLNTGELFF; CDR3 DNA: TGTGCCAGCAGTGAATATTACCCCCCATTCCTGAACACCGGGGAGCTGTTTTTT
clone size: many; V gene: TRBV2; D gene: -; J gene: TRBJ1-1; CDR3 protein: CASSPGANTEAFF; CDR3 DNA: TGTGCCAGCAGTCCAGGGGCCAACACTGAAGCTTTCTTT
clone size: -; V gene: TRBV7-8; D gene: -; J gene: TRBJ2-7; CDR3 protein: CASSYSGFYEQYF; CDR3 DNA: TGTGCCAGCAGCTATAGCGGCTTTTACGAGCAGTACTTC
clone size: many; V gene: TRBV28; D gene: -; J gene: TRBJ1-2; CDR3 protein: CASTYKRGGYGYTF; CDR3 DNA: TGTGCCAGCACCTATAAGAGGGGGGGCTATGGCTACACCTTC
clone size: -; V gene: TRBV4-3; D gene: -; J gene: TRBJ1-5; CDR3 protein: CASSQEQGFNQPQHF; CDR3 DNA: TGCGCCAGCAGCCAAGAACAGGGTTTCAATCAGCCCCAGCATTTT
clone size: few; V gene: TRBV25-1; D gene: -; J gene: TRBJ2-1; CDR3 protein: CASSAPPYNEQFF; CDR3 DNA: TGTGCCAGCAGTGCCCCTCCCTACAATGAGCAGTTCTTC
clone size: -; V gene: TRBV24-1; D gene: TRBD2; J gene: TRBJ2-2; CDR3 protein: CATRGLAGVGELFF; CDR3 DNA: TGTGCCACCAGGGGACTAGCGGGAGTCGGGGAGCTGTTTTTT
clone size: -; V gene: TRBV5-5; D gene: TRBD1; J gene: TRBJ1-2; CDR3 protein: CASSPDRGPIGYTF; CDR3 DNA: TGTGCCAGCAGCCCGGACAGGGGCCCCATTGGCTACACCTTC
clone size: many; V gene: TRBV6-5; D gene: -; J gene: TRBJ2-1; CDR3 protein: CASSYSWGNEQFF; CDR3 DNA: TGTGCCAGCAGTTACTCGTGGGGCAATGAGCAGTTCTTC
clone size: many; V gene: TRBV7-3; D gene: -; J gene: TRBJ2-3; CDR3 protein: CASSFFPGLSTDTQYF; CDR3 DNA: TGTGCCAGCAGCTTTTTCCCCGGGCTTAGCACAGATACGCAGTATTTT
clone size: many; V gene: TRBV7-2; D gene: -; J gene: TRBJ2-2; CDR3 protein: CASSPVGGSTGELFF; CDR3 DNA: TGTGCCAGCAGCCCAGTTGGGGGTTCCACCGGGGAGCTGTTTTTT
clone size: few; V gene: TRBV5-1; D gene: -; J gene: TRBJ2-4; CDR3 protein: CASSLDGTEIAKNIQYF; CDR3 DNA: TGCGCCAGCAGCTTGGATGGGACTGAAATAGCCAAAAACATTCAGTACTTC
clone size: many; V gene: TRBV11-2; D gene: -; J gene: TRBJ2-6; CDR3 protein: CASSLVLAGPGANVLTF; CDR3 DNA: TGTGCCAGCAGCTTAGTGCTAGCAGGGCCTGGGGCCAACGTCCTGACTTTC
clone size: many; V gene: TRBV5-1; D gene: TRBD2; J gene: TRBJ2-3; CDR3 protein: CASSSPTSGLVDTQYF; CDR3 DNA: TGCGCCAGCAGCTCCCCCACTAGCGGGTTGGTAGATACGCAGTATTTT
clone size: -; V gene: TRBV10-3; D gene: -; J gene: TRBJ1-6; CDR3 protein: CAISLGATNSPLHF; CDR3 DNA: TGTGCCATCAGCCTCGGGGCAACTAATTCACCCCTCCACTTT
clone size: many; V gene: TRBV5-6; D gene: -; J gene: TRBJ1-2; CDR3 protein: CASSLVPTETYYGYTF; CDR3 DNA: TGTGCCAGCAGCTTGGTTCCTACAGAAACCTACTATGGCTACACCTTC
clone size: -; V gene: TRBV28; D gene: -; J gene: TRBJ2-2; CDR3 protein: CASHDTGELFF; CDR3 DNA: TGTGCCAGTCATGACACCGGGGAGCTGTTTTTT
clone size: few; V gene: TRBV28; D gene: TRBD1; J gene: TRBJ1-5; CDR3 protein: CASSVITQGAQPQHF; CDR3 DNA: TGTGCCAGCAGCGTAATCACTCAGGGGGCTCAGCCCCAGCATTTT
clone size: -; V gene: TRBV9; D gene: -; J gene: TRBJ1-1; CDR3 protein: CASSVGEVNTEAFF; CDR3 DNA: TGTGCCAGCAGCGTTGGGGAGGTGAACACTGAAGCTTTCTTT
clone size: few; V gene: TRBV3-1; D gene: -; J gene: TRBJ2-2; CDR3 protein: CASSQDEVTGYTGELFF; CDR3 DNA: TGTGCCAGCAGCCAAGATGAAGTAACAGGGTACACCGGGGAGCTGTTTTTT
clone size: -; V gene: TRBV24-1; D gene: -; J gene: TRBJ1-2; CDR3 protein: CATSASANYGYTF; CDR3 DNA: TGTGCCACCAGTGCCTCAGCTAACTATGGCTACACCTTC
clone size: -; V gene: TRBV20-1; D gene: -; J gene: TRBJ2-7; CDR3 protein: CSARHRDGEYEQYF; CDR3 DNA: TGCAGCGCTAGACATCGTGACGGGGAGTACGAGCAGTACTTC
clone size: many; V gene: TRBV2; D gene: -; J gene: TRBJ1-2; CDR3 protein: CASRDIYYGYTF; CDR3 DNA: TGTGCCAGCAGGGACATTTACTATGGCTACACCTTC
clone size: many; V gene: TRBV7-9; D gene: -; J gene: TRBJ1-5; CDR3 protein: CASSFTGRNQPQHF; CDR3 DNA: TGTGCCAGCAGCTTCACAGGGCGCAATCAGCCCCAGCATTTT